The sequence of this T cell receptor beta chain was determined in a study of T cell responses to AZD1222 COVID-19 vaccine. Sequencing was performed with immunoSEQ multiplex PCR; in TCRdb, only in-frame clones are kept and a portion is missing. The sample contains around 62,000 clones, roughly 89% of which appear only once. A word on this clone: Its target is unknown.

The CDR3 totals 15 residues. Trimming took off 0 bases at V and 3 bases at J, with 11 bases between the two ends. The germline gives CDR1 PRHDT, CDR2 FYEKMQ (reference sequence). Regarding the study as a whole: Variant regions that are unmutated are reportedly the target of nearly half of spike-specific TCRs. Repertoires were obtained only post-peak T cell response.

The sequences come from peripheral blood, collected on day 0 of AZD1222 vaccination. The clonotype comes from an adult in good health. The chain recombines TRBV13 with TRBJ1-2; the D is unclear. CDR3 nucleotide sequence: TGTGCCAGCAGCTTAGGCAGGATTAGTGACTATGGCTACACCTTC. This translates into CASSLGRISDYGYTF.